This entry features one TCR beta chain sequence. Per germline, CDR1 SGHVS and CDR2 FQNEAQ. The CDR3 has 17 residues. V lost 0 bases and J lost 7, with 19 bases in between. This entry is derived from a study of cytotoxic CD8 clonotypes in ibrutinib-treated CLL. Assay: immunoSEQ multiplex PCR; the TCRdb copy retains only in-frame clones and omits some. Among approximately 130,000 clones, roughly 84% were seen once, and the ten largest hold 3% to 4%. The sequence was collected from a human donor with chronic lymphocytic leukemia. The V gene is TRBV7-8, the J gene TRBJ2-1; possibly TRBD1 or TRBD2 for D (5 bases each). This specimen was PBMCs, taken after 24 months of ibrutinib treatment. The CDR3 bases are TGTGCCAGCAGCTTAGCTCCTCTGGGACCTCATGGGAATGAGCAGTTCTTC. Translating gives CASSLAPLGPHGNEQFF.